This section outlines one T cell receptor (beta chain) sequence together with its context. The data were taken from a study of cytomegalovirus exposure and HLA in healthy donors. A multiplex PCR was run with 60 Vbeta primers and 13 Jbeta primers. The table came from immunoSEQ multiplex PCR; TCRdb's copy has only in-frame clones and leaves some out. The sample has 70,000 to 95,000 clones; under 80% are singletons. Germline V gene sequence: CDR1 SEHNR, CDR2 FQNEAQ (reference sequence). The CDR3 is 14 residues long. J was trimmed by 5 bases and V by 5 bases; bases with no gene match: 6. The sample was PBMCs. This receptor was obtained from a human donor in good health. The chain carries TRBV7-9 and TRBJ1-1; 9 bases match TRBD1. DNA of the CDR3: TGTGCCAGCAGCAACCCGGACAGGGGTACTGAAGCTTTCTTT. Its translation is CASSNPDRGTEAFF.